This TCR beta chain was captured by sequencing in a study of cytomegalovirus exposure and HLA in healthy donors. The CDR3 runs 15 residues. Trimming cost V 7 bases and J 1 base, with 14 bases left between them. Looked up from germline, CDR1 is LNHDA and CDR2 is SQIVND (reference sequence). The PCR ran on 60 Vbeta and 13 Jbeta primers. The assay was immunoSEQ multiplex PCR, and TCRdb's table has in-frame clones only and misses some. The sample contains about 90,000 clones, roughly 63% of which appear only once. The donors comprised healthy bone marrow donors. The rearrangement joins TRBV19 to TRBJ1-3; possible D gene TRBD1, 6 bases. The material sequenced was PBMCs. The receptor was derived from a woman aged 45-60 years in good health and CMV-seropositive. The CDR3 region has the DNA TGTGCCAGTATCCAACAGGGAGGGTCTGGAAACACCATATATTTT. Amino acid sequence: CASIQQGGSGNTIYF.